The present entry profiles one T cell receptor (beta chain) with its context. As yet, its antigen is unknown. RNA was isolated and reverse transcribed to cDNA, the sequencing template. TCRdb's table, derived via immunoSEQ multiplex PCR, lists solely in-frame clones and lacks some. The sample lists some 170,000 clones, approximately 55% occurring once. The data originate from a study of CD8+ T cells in alopecia areata. Treatment given: oral pan-JAK inhibitor, 5-10 mg twice daily. Study outcomes and limitations: Among the top 100, expanded CD8+ clones, as well as scalp clonality, were significantly decreased by tofacitinib.

Trimming pared 3 bases from V and 4 bases from J, leaving 10 bases between. Germline V CDR1 and CDR2: SGHAT, FQNNGV. The CDR3 contains 15 residues. The gene calls are TRBV11-2 and TRBJ1-6, with D uncertain. The sample consisted of CD8+ T cells sorted from blood, taken at week 24, from a patient treated with tofacitinib. The source is a human donor with alopecia areata. In DNA form, the CDR3 reads TGTGCCAGCAGCTTTACTGCTGATTATAATTCACCCCTCCACTTT. Its protein product is CASSFTADYNSPLHF.